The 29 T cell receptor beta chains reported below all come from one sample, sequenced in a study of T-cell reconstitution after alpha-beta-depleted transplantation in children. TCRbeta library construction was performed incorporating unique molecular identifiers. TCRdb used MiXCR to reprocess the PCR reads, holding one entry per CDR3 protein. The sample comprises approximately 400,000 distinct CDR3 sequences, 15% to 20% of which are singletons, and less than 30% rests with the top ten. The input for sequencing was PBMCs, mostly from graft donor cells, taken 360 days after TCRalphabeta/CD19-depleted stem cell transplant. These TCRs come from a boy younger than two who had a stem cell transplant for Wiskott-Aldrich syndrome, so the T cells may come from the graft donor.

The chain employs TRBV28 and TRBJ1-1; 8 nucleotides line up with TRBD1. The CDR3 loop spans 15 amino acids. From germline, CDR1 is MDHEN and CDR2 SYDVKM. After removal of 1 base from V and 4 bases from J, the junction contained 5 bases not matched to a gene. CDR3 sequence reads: CASSLFGTGGTEAFF. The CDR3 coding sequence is TGTGCCAGCAGTTTATTCGGGACAGGTGGCACTGAAGCTTTCTTT.

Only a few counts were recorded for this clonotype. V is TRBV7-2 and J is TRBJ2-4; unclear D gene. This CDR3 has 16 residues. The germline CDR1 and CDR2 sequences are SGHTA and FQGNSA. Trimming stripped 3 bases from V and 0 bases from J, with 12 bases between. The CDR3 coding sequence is TGTGCCAGCAGCTTTTCCTTATCCCTAGCCAAAAACATTCAGTACTTC. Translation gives CASSFSLSLAKNIQYF. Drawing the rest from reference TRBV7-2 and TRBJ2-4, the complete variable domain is GAGVSQSPSNKVTEKGKDVELRCDPISGHTALYWYRQSLGQGLEFLIYFQGNSAPDKSGLPSDRFSAERTGGSVSTLTIQRTQQEDSAVYLCASSFSLSLAKNIQYFGAGTRLSVL.

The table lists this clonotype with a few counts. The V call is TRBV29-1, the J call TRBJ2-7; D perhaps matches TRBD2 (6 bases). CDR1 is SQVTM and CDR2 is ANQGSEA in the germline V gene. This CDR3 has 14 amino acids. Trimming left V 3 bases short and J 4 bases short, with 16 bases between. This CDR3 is CSVDGPGEGYEQYF. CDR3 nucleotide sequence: TGCAGCGTTGACGGACCGGGAGAGGGGTACGAGCAGTACTTC.

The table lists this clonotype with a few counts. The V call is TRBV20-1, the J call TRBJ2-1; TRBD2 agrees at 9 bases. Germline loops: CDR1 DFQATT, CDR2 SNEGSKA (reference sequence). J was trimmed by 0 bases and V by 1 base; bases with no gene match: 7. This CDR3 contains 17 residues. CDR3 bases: TGCAGTGCTAGAGTCGCTAGCGGGACATCCTCCTACAATGAGCAGTTCTTC. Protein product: CSARVASGTSSYNEQFF.

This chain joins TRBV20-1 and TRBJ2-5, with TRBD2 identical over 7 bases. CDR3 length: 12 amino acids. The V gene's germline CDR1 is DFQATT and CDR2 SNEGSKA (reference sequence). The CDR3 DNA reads TGCAGCGCGGGCGGGAGTGGGGAGACCCAGTACTTC. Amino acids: CSAGGSGETQYF.

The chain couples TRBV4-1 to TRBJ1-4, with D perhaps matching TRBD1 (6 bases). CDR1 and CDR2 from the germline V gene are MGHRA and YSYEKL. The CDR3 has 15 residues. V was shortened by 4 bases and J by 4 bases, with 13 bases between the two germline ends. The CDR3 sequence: CASSLEGTFNEKLFF. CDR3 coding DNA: TGCGCCAGCAGCCTCGAAGGGACATTTAATGAAAAACTGTTTTTT.

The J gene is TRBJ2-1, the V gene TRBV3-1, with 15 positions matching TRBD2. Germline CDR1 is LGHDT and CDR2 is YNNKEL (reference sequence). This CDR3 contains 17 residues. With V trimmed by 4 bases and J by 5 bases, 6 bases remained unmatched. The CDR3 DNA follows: TGTGCCAGCAGCCTCCTCGGACTAGCGGGGGGGAACAATGAGCAGTTCTTC. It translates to CASSLLGLAGGNNEQFF.

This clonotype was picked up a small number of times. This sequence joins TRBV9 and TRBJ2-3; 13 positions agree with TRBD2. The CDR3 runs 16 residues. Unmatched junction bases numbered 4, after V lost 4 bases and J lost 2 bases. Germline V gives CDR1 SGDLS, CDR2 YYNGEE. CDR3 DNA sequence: TGTGCCAGCAGCATCGGGACTAGCGGGATCACAGATACGCAGTATTTT. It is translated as CASSIGTSGITDTQYF. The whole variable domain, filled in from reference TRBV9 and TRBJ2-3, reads DSGVTQTPKHLITATGQRVTLRCSPRSGDLSVYWYQQSLDQGLQFLIQYYNGEERAKGNILERFSAQQFPDLHSELNLSSLELGDSALYFCASSIGTSGITDTQYFGPGTRLTVL.

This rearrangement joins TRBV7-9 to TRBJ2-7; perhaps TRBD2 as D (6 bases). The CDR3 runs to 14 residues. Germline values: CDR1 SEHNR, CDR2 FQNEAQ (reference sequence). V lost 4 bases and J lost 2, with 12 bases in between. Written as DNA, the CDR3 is TGTGCCAGCAGCTCACTAGCAGCCCCCTACGAGCAGTACTTC. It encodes CASSSLAAPYEQYF.

CDR3 sequence (DNA): TGTGCCAGCAGTTCCGGACAGGGGCCGCCTGGGGAGCTGTTTTTT. The encoded protein is CASSSGQGPPGELFF. The V gene is TRBV12-3 or TRBV12-4, the J gene TRBJ2-2; TRBD1 matches at 9 bases. V dropped 4 bases and J dropped 8; count of bases not matched to a gene: 8. The CDR3 runs to 15 residues.

The CDR3 nucleotides read TGTGCCAGCAGTTCATACAGGGGGAGCAATCAGCCCCAGCATTTT. Translation: CASSSYRGSNQPQHF. The chain links TRBV28 to TRBJ1-5; 8 bases map to TRBD1. V was pared by 4 bases and J by 1 base, with 3 bases of the junction left unmatched. CDR3 length equals 15 residues. Germline V lookup: CDR1 MDHEN, CDR2 SYDVKM.

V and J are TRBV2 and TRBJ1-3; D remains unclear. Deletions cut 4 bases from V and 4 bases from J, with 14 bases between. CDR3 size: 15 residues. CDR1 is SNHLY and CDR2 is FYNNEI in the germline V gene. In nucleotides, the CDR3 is TGTGCCAGCAGTGGACCGCCCCCTACGGGAAACACCATATATTTT. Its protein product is CASSGPPPTGNTIYF.

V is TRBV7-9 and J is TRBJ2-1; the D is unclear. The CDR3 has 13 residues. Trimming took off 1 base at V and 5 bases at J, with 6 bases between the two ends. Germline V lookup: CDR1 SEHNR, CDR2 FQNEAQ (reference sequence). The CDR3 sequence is CASSLGYHNEQFF. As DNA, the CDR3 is TGTGCCAGCAGCTTAGGATATCACAATGAGCAGTTCTTC.

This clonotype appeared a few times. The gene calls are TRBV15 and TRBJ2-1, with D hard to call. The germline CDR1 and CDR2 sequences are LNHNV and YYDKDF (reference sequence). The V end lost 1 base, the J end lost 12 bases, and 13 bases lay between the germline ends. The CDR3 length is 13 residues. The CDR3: CATSRALWVWQFF. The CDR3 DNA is TGTGCCACCAGCAGAGCTCTCTGGGTCTGGCAGTTCTTC. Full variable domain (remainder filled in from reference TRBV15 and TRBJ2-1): DAMVIQNPRYQVTQFGKPVTLSCSQTLNHNVMYWYQQKSSQAPKLLFHYYDKDFNNEADTPDNFQSRRPNTSFCFLDIRSPGLGDTAMYLCATSRALWVWQFFGPGTRLTVL.

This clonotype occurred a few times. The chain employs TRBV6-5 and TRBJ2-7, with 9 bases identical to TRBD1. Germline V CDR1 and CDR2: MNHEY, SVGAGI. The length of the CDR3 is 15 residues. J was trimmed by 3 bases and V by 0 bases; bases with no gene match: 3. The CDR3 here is CASSYSGTGNYEQYF. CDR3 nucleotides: TGTGCCAGCAGTTACTCGGGGACAGGGAACTACGAGCAGTACTTC.

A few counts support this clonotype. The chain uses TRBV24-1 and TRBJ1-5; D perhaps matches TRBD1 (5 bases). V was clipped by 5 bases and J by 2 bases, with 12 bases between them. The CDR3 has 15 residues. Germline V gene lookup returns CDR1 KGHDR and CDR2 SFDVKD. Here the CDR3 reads CATSAREGRNQPQHF. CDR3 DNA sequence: TGTGCCACCAGTGCCAGGGAAGGGCGCAATCAGCCCCAGCATTTT.

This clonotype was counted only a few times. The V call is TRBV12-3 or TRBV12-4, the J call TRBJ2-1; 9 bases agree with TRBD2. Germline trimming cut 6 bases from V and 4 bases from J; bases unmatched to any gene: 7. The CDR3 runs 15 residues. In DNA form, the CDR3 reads TGTGCCAGCAGAAGAACTAGCGGGCTTTACAATGAGCAGTTCTTC. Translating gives CASRRTSGLYNEQFF.

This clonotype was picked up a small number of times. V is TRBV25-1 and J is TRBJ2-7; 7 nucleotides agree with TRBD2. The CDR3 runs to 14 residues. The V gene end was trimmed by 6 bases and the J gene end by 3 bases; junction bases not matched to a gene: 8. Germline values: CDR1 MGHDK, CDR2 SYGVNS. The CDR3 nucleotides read TGTGCCAGCAGCCAAGCGGGGCCCCTCTACGAGCAGTACTTC. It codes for CASSQAGPLYEQYF.

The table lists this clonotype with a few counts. The CDR3 region has the DNA TGCAGCGTTGTGGGGACCACCAAAGGACCCGGGGAGCTGTTTTTT. It is translated as CSVVGTTKGPGELFF. This chain uses TRBV29-1 with TRBJ2-2; D is tentatively TRBD1 or TRBD2 (5 bases each). Germline V gene sequence: CDR1 SQVTM, CDR2 ANQGSEA. V lost 4 bases and J 6 bases, leaving 18 bases between the germline ends. The CDR3 covers 15 residues.

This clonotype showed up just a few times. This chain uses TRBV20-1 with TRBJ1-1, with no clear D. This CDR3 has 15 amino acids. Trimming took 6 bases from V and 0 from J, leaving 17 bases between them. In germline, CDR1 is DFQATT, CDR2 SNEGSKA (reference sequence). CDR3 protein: CSAKIHPKVNTEAFF. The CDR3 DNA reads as TGCAGTGCCAAAATACATCCAAAGGTGAACACTGAAGCTTTCTTT.

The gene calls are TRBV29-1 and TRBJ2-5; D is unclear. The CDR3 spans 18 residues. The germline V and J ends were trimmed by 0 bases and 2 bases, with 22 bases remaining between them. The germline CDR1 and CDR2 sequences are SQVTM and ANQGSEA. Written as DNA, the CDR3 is TGCAGCGTTGAAGATCTAGGCAGAAAGGTGAACGTTCAAGAGACCCAGTACTTC. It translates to CSVEDLGRKVNVQETQYF.

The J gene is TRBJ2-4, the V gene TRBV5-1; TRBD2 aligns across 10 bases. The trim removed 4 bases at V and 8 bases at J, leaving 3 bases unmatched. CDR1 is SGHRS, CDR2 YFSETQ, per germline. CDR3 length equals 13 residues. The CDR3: CASSPGTSDIQYF. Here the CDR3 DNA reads TGCGCCAGCAGCCCCGGGACTAGCGACATTCAGTACTTC.

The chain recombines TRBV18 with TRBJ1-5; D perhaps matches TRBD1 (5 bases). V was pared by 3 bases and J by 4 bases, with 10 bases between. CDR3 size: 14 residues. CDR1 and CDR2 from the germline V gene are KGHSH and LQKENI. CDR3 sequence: CASSPGGRNQPQHF. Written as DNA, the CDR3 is TGTGCCAGCTCACCGGGGGGACGTAATCAGCCCCAGCATTTT. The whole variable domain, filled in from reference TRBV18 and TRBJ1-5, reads NAGVMQNPRHLVRRRGQEARLRCSPMKGHSHVYWYRQLPEEGLKFMVYLQKENIIDESGMPKERFSAEFPKEGPSILRIQQVVRGDSAAYFCASSPGGRNQPQHFGDGTRLSIL.

The CDR3 here is CASSLVWGQGEETQYF. CDR3 sequence (DNA): TGTGCCAGCAGCTTAGTCTGGGGGCAGGGTGAAGAGACCCAGTACTTC. J is TRBJ2-5 and V is TRBV7-2; TRBD1 is a possible D gene (6 bases). The CDR3 spans 16 residues. The germline V gene encodes CDR1 SGHTA and CDR2 FQGNSA. Trimming stripped 1 base from V and 3 bases from J, with 15 bases between. Full variable domain (remainder filled in from reference TRBV7-2 and TRBJ2-5): GAGVSQSPSNKVTEKGKDVELRCDPISGHTALYWYRQSLGQGLEFLIYFQGNSAPDKSGLPSDRFSAERTGGSVSTLTIQRTQQEDSAVYLCASSLVWGQGEETQYFGPGTRLLVL.

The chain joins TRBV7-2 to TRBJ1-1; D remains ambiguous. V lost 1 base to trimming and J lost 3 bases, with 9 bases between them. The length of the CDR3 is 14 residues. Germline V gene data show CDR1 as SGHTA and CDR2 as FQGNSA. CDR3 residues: CASSLVIGDTEAFF. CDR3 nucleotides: TGTGCCAGCAGCTTAGTTATAGGAGACACTGAAGCTTTCTTT.

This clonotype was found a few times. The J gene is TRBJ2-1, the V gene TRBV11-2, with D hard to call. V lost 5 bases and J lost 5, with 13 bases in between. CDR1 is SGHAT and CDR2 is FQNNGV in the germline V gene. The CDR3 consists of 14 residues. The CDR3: CASSPHRRNNEQFF. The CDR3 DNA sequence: TGTGCCAGCAGCCCCCACCGGCGTAACAATGAGCAGTTCTTC.

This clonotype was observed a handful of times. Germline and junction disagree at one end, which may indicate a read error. In DNA form, the CDR3 reads TGTGCCAGCAGCGTAGCGGGAGTAACTAGCACAGATACGCAGTATTTT. It encodes CASSVAGVTSTDTQYF. This chain links TRBV7-2 with TRBJ2-3, with 9 bases aligning to TRBD2. The CDR3 sequence is 16 residues long. CDR1 and CDR2 (germline): SGHTA, FQGNSA.

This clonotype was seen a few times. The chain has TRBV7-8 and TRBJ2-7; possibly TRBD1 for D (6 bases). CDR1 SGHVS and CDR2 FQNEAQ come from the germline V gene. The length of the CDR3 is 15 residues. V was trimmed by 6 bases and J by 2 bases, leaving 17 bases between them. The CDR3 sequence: CASSHAGTLPYEQYF. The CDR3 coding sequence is TGTGCCAGCAGTCACGCCGGGACACTACCCTACGAGCAGTACTTC.

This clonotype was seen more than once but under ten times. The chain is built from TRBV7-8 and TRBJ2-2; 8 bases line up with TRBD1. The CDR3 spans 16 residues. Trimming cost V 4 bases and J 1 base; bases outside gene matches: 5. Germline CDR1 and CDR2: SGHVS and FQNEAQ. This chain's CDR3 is CASSWRTGKNTGELFF. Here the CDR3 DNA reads TGTGCCAGCAGCTGGCGGACAGGGAAGAACACCGGGGAGCTGTTTTTT.